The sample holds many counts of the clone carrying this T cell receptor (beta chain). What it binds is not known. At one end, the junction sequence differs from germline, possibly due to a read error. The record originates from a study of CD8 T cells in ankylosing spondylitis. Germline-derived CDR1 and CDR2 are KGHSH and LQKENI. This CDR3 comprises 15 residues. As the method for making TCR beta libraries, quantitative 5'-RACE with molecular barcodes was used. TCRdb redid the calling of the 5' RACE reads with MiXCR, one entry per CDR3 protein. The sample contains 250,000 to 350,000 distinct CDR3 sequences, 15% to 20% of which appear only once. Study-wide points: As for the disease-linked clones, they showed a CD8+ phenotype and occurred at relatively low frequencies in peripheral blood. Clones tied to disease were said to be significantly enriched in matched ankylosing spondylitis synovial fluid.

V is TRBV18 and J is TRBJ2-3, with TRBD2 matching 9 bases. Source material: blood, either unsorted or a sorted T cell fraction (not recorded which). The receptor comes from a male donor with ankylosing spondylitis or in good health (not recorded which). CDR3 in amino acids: CASSPTSGSTDTQYF. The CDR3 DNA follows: TGCGCCAGCAGCCCGACTAGCGGTAGCACAGATACGCAGTATTTT.